This TCR beta chain was sequenced during a study of PD-1 blockade in classical Hodgkin lymphoma. The study, taken as a whole, reports: CD4+ but not CD8+ TCR diversity rose significantly by C4D1. Nivolumab initiation under 1 year post-ASCT meant exclusion. TCR diversity at baseline was reported to be reduced in newly diagnosed patients relative to healthy donors.

Profiled with immunoSEQ multiplex PCR; TCRdb holds only in-frame clones, not every one. This sample has roughly 100,000 clones; around 80% occur once, and the top ten carry over 7.5%. About this clone itself: Its specificity is not known.

Time point: cycle 4 day 1 (C4D1), after less than seven weeks of nivolumab. Every one of the patients relapsed after autologous stem cell transplantation (brentuximab vedotin exposure was variable). Best responses fell into complete response, partial response or progressive disease. V lost 0 bases, J lost 2 bases, and 9 bases lay in between. The CDR3 covers 15 residues. The germline CDR1 and CDR2 sequences are MGHRA and YSYEKL. The source is a human donor with classical Hodgkin lymphoma. This specimen consisted of peripheral blood mononuclear cells (PBMCs), obtained before the fourth cycle of nivolumab. The chain employs TRBV4-1 and TRBJ2-3; D is unresolved. CDR3 loop: CASSQDYRSTDTQYF. The CDR3 DNA sequence: TGCGCCAGCAGCCAAGATTACCGTTCCACAGATACGCAGTATTTT.